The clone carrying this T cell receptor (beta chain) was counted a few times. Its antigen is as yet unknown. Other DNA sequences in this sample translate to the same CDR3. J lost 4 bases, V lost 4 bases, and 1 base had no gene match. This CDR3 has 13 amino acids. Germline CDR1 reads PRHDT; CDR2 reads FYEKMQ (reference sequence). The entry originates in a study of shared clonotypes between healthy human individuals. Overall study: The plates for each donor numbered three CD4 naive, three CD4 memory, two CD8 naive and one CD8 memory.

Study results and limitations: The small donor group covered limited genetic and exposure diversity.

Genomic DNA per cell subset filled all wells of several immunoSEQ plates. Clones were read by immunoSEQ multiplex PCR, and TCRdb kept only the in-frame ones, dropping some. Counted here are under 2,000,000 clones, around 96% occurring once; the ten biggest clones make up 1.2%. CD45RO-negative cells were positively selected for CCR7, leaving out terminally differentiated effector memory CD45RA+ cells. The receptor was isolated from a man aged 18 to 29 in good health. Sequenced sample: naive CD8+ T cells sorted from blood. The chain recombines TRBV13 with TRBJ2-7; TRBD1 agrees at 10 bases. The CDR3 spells CASSSDRGYEQYF. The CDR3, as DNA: TGTGCCAGCAGCTCGGACAGGGGGTACGAGCAGTACTTC. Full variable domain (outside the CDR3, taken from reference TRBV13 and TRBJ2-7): AAGVIQSPRHLIKEKRETATLKCYPIPRHDTVYWYQQGPGQDPQFLISFYEKMQSDKGSIPDRFSAQQFSDYHSELNMSSLELGDSALYFCASSSDRGYEQYFGPGTRLTVT.